The rows below give T cell receptor beta chains drawn from one sample of a study of blood T cell repertoires in COVID-19. Assay used: immunoSEQ multiplex PCR; TCRdb lists only in-frame clones, some missing. Of roughly 95,000 clones in the sample, 70% to 90% were seen once. The sample taken for sequencing was peripheral blood. The receptors were sampled from a man in his 60s with acute or convalescent COVID-19. Each CDR3 is given with its conserved first and last residue. The order of the fields is CDR3 protein, CDR3 DNA, D gene, V gene, J gene, clone size. The D gene is left open where the match is weak. Not every row has a clone size; where given, it reads once, few, many or a size class.

CDR3aa: CASSFARGNQPQHF; CDR3nt: TGTGCCAGCAGTTTCGCCAGGGGGAATCAGCCCCAGCATTTT; d_gene: TRBD1; v_gene: TRBV27; j_gene: TRBJ1-5; abundance: -
CDR3aa: CASSHWAWPNTEAFF; CDR3nt: TGTGCCAGCAGCCACTGGGCTTGGCCGAACACTGAAGCTTTCTTT; d_gene: -; v_gene: TRBV7-2; j_gene: TRBJ1-1; abundance: -
CDR3aa: CASSLDQGSYTEAFF; CDR3nt: TGTGCCAGCAGCTTAGATCAGGGTTCTTACACTGAAGCTTTCTTT; d_gene: -; v_gene: TRBV11-3; j_gene: TRBJ1-1; abundance: -
CDR3aa: CASSVGGGNSPLHF; CDR3nt: TGTGCCAGCAGCGTAGGGGGGGGGAATTCACCCCTCCACTTT; d_gene: -; v_gene: TRBV9; j_gene: TRBJ1-6; abundance: -
CDR3aa: CASSSGGYYNEQFF; CDR3nt: TGTGCCAGCAGCTCGGGAGGATATTACAATGAGCAGTTCTTC; d_gene: TRBD2; v_gene: TRBV5-6; j_gene: TRBJ2-1; abundance: -
CDR3aa: CASSSTREVANVLTF; CDR3nt: TGTGCCAGCAGCTCGACAAGGGAGGTGGCCAACGTCCTGACTTTC; d_gene: -; v_gene: TRBV7-2; j_gene: TRBJ2-6; abundance: once
CDR3aa: CASSFSGRHATNEKLFF; CDR3nt: TGTGCCAGCAGTTTCAGTGGCAGACATGCAACTAATGAAAAACTGTTTTTT; d_gene: -; v_gene: TRBV27; j_gene: TRBJ1-4; abundance: -
CDR3aa: CSAGRTGEGTEAFF; CDR3nt: TGCAGCGCCGGTCGGACAGGTGAGGGCACTGAAGCTTTCTTT; d_gene: TRBD1; v_gene: TRBV29-1; j_gene: TRBJ1-1; abundance: few
CDR3aa: CASSQTLPLYF; CDR3nt: TGTGCCAGCAGCCAAACTTTGCCCCTGTACTTC; d_gene: -; v_gene: TRBV3-1/TRBV3-2; j_gene: TRBJ2-5; abundance: -
CDR3aa: CASSPYSGNTIYF; CDR3nt: TGTGCCAGCAGCCCCTACTCTGGAAACACCATATATTTT; d_gene: -; v_gene: TRBV11-3; j_gene: TRBJ1-3; abundance: once
CDR3aa: CASSLPSGTSEAFF; CDR3nt: TGTGCCAGCAGCTTGCCTAGCGGGACAAGTGAAGCTTTCTTT; d_gene: -; v_gene: TRBV5-8; j_gene: TRBJ1-1; abundance: -
CDR3aa: CASSPLSYSWNEQFF; CDR3nt: TGTGCCAGCAGCCCACTCTCTTACAGCTGGAATGAGCAGTTCTTC; d_gene: -; v_gene: TRBV9; j_gene: TRBJ2-1; abundance: -
CDR3aa: CASSLAQGNTEAFF; CDR3nt: TGTGCCAGCTCACTTGCACAGGGGAACACTGAAGCTTTCTTT; d_gene: -; v_gene: TRBV18; j_gene: TRBJ1-1; abundance: -
CDR3aa: CASSKGGGPRRAETQYF; CDR3nt: TGTGCCAGCAGCAAAGGCGGGGGCCCCAGGCGCGCGGAGACCCAGTACTTC; d_gene: -; v_gene: TRBV14; j_gene: TRBJ2-5; abundance: -
CDR3aa: CASSQGTHGYGYTF; CDR3nt: TGTGCCAGCAGCCAAGGAACACATGGCTATGGCTACACCTTC; d_gene: -; v_gene: TRBV3-1/TRBV3-2; j_gene: TRBJ1-2; abundance: -
CDR3aa: CASSMPGQGSNYGYTF; CDR3nt: TGTGCCAGCAGCATGCCGGGACAGGGGTCTAACTATGGCTACACCTTC; d_gene: TRBD1; v_gene: TRBV5-4; j_gene: TRBJ1-2; abundance: few
CDR3aa: CASSVGSGLSYEQYF; CDR3nt: TGTGCCAGCAGCGTAGGGTCCGGACTATCCTACGAGCAGTACTTC; d_gene: -; v_gene: TRBV9; j_gene: TRBJ2-7; abundance: -
CDR3aa: CASRRLTNTEAFF; CDR3nt: TGCGCCAGCAGGAGACTGACGAACACTGAAGCTTTCTTT; d_gene: -; v_gene: TRBV10-2; j_gene: TRBJ1-1; abundance: -
CDR3aa: CAISELPGQGNSDTQYF; CDR3nt: TGTGCCATCAGTGAGTTACCGGGACAGGGGAATTCAGATACGCAGTATTTT; d_gene: TRBD1; v_gene: TRBV10-3; j_gene: TRBJ2-3; abundance: -
CDR3aa: CASSVGREGAYNEQFF; CDR3nt: TGTGCCAGCAGCGTAGGCCGGGAGGGCGCCTACAATGAGCAGTTCTTC; d_gene: TRBD2; v_gene: TRBV9; j_gene: TRBJ2-1; abundance: -
CDR3aa: CSVTGQGLYGYTF; CDR3nt: TGCAGCGTTACGGGACAGGGCCTCTATGGCTACACCTTC; d_gene: TRBD1; v_gene: TRBV29-1; j_gene: TRBJ1-2; abundance: -
CDR3aa: CASSHAGESEAFF; CDR3nt: TGTGCCAGCAGCCATGCCGGTGAGAGTGAAGCTTTCTTT; d_gene: -; v_gene: TRBV3-1/TRBV3-2; j_gene: TRBJ1-1; abundance: -
CDR3aa: CASSGQYSNQPQHF; CDR3nt: TGTGCCAGCAGTGGACAGTATAGCAATCAGCCCCAGCATTTT; d_gene: -; v_gene: TRBV28; j_gene: TRBJ1-5; abundance: -
CDR3aa: CASILGPDSYGYTF; CDR3nt: TGTGCCAGCATCCTCGGACCGGACAGTTATGGCTACACCTTC; d_gene: -; v_gene: TRBV5-6; j_gene: TRBJ1-2; abundance: -
CDR3aa: CASIDRGSLDTQYF; CDR3nt: TGTGCCAGCATCGACAGGGGGTCCTTGGATACGCAGTATTTT; d_gene: -; v_gene: TRBV21-1; j_gene: TRBJ2-3; abundance: -
CDR3aa: CTPTSGGAMFF; CDR3nt: TGCACCCCAACTAGCGGGGGTGCCATGTTCTTC; d_gene: TRBD2; v_gene: TRBV20-1; j_gene: TRBJ2-1; abundance: few
CDR3aa: CASSLAGASTDTQYF; CDR3nt: TGCGCCAGCAGCTTGGCGGGAGCTAGCACAGATACGCAGTATTTT; d_gene: -; v_gene: TRBV5-1; j_gene: TRBJ2-3; abundance: -
CDR3aa: CASSPRGAGNTIYF; CDR3nt: TGCGCCAGCAGCCCCCGCGGGGCCGGAAACACCATATATTTT; d_gene: -; v_gene: TRBV5-1; j_gene: TRBJ1-3; abundance: -
CDR3aa: CASSLGQGDGEAFF; CDR3nt: TGCGCCAGCAGCTTGGGACAGGGAGATGGCGAAGCTTTCTTT; d_gene: TRBD1; v_gene: TRBV5-1; j_gene: TRBJ1-1; abundance: once
CDR3aa: CSGDFQETQYF; CDR3nt: TGCAGTGGGGACTTCCAAGAGACCCAGTACTTC; d_gene: -; v_gene: TRBV20-1; j_gene: TRBJ2-5; abundance: -
CDR3aa: CASRTSGRSYGYTF; CDR3nt: TGTGCCAGCAGAACGAGCGGCCGCTCCTATGGCTACACCTTC; d_gene: -; v_gene: TRBV5-6; j_gene: TRBJ1-2; abundance: -
CDR3aa: CASSPRGESTEAFF; CDR3nt: TGCGCCAGCAGCCCCCGAGGTGAGAGTACTGAAGCTTTCTTT; d_gene: -; v_gene: TRBV5-1; j_gene: TRBJ1-1; abundance: -
CDR3aa: CAWTPRGLGTKNIQYF; CDR3nt: TGTGCCTGGACCCCCCGGGGTCTGGGGACAAAAAACATTCAGTACTTC; d_gene: -; v_gene: TRBV30; j_gene: TRBJ2-4; abundance: few
CDR3aa: CASSVVDRGDGTIYF; CDR3nt: TGTGCCAGCAGCGTAGTGGACAGGGGCGATGGCACCATATATTTT; d_gene: TRBD1; v_gene: TRBV9; j_gene: TRBJ1-3; abundance: -
CDR3aa: CAWSLLATNEKLFF; CDR3nt: TGTGCCTGGAGTCTCCTCGCAACTAATGAAAAACTGTTTTTT; d_gene: -; v_gene: TRBV30; j_gene: TRBJ1-4; abundance: -
CDR3aa: CASSLEGLAGVKNIQYF; CDR3nt: TGCGCCAGCAGCTTGGAGGGACTAGCGGGAGTCAAAAACATTCAGTACTTC; d_gene: TRBD2; v_gene: TRBV5-1; j_gene: TRBJ2-4; abundance: once
CDR3aa: CASRLNRDANEKLFF; CDR3nt: TGCGCCAGCAGACTAAACAGGGATGCTAATGAAAAACTGTTTTTT; d_gene: -; v_gene: TRBV5-1; j_gene: TRBJ1-4; abundance: -
CDR3aa: CASSLGVAGGRSYTF; CDR3nt: TGTGCCAGCAGCTTGGGGGTCGCGGGGGGCAGGAGCTACACCTTC; d_gene: -; v_gene: TRBV5-8; j_gene: TRBJ1-2; abundance: -
CDR3aa: CASSPRLAGVLFNEQFF; CDR3nt: TGTGCCAGCAGCCCGCGACTAGCGGGAGTCCTATTCAATGAGCAGTTCTTC; d_gene: TRBD2; v_gene: TRBV7-2; j_gene: TRBJ2-1; abundance: -
CDR3aa: CASSDTSLFYNEQFF; CDR3nt: TGTGCCAGCAGTGATACTAGCCTATTCTACAATGAGCAGTTCTTC; d_gene: -; v_gene: TRBV25-1; j_gene: TRBJ2-1; abundance: -
CDR3aa: CASSTGTSGSTDTQYF; CDR3nt: TGTGCCAGCAGTACCGGGACTAGCGGAAGCACAGATACGCAGTATTTT; d_gene: TRBD2; v_gene: TRBV11-3; j_gene: TRBJ2-3; abundance: -
CDR3aa: CASSWGQGESTFF; CDR3nt: TGTGCCAGCAGCTGGGGACAGGGTGAATCGACTTTCTTT; d_gene: TRBD1; v_gene: TRBV5-5; j_gene: TRBJ1-1; abundance: -
CDR3aa: CAWSTGGGGYTF; CDR3nt: TGTGCCTGGAGCACAGGGGGCGGAGGCTACACCTTC; d_gene: TRBD1; v_gene: TRBV30; j_gene: TRBJ1-2; abundance: -
CDR3aa: CASSLVGGGLANEQFF; CDR3nt: TGTGCCAGCAGCTTAGTTGGGGGGGGGCTCGCCAATGAGCAGTTCTTC; d_gene: -; v_gene: TRBV11-2; j_gene: TRBJ2-1; abundance: many
CDR3aa: CASRAPLSGTFGETQYF; CDR3nt: TGTGCCAGCAGGGCTCCCCTTAGCGGGACTTTTGGAGAGACCCAGTACTTC; d_gene: TRBD2; v_gene: TRBV27; j_gene: TRBJ2-5; abundance: -
CDR3aa: CASSLRTSGYNEQFF; CDR3nt: TGTGCCAGCAGCTTAAGGACTAGCGGCTACAATGAGCAGTTCTTC; d_gene: TRBD2; v_gene: TRBV7-6; j_gene: TRBJ2-1; abundance: -
CDR3aa: CASSSTFRDRVF; CDR3nt: TGCGCCAGCAGCTCAACCTTCCGGGACAGGGTTTTT; d_gene: TRBD1; v_gene: TRBV4-1; j_gene: TRBJ1-4; abundance: -
CDR3aa: CASTYQLEAFF; CDR3nt: TGTGCCAGCACATATCAACTTGAAGCTTTCTTT; d_gene: -; v_gene: TRBV2; j_gene: TRBJ1-1; abundance: few
CDR3aa: CASSASRTGGADTQYF; CDR3nt: TGTGCCAGTAGTGCGTCGAGGACAGGGGGCGCCGATACGCAGTATTTT; d_gene: TRBD1; v_gene: TRBV19; j_gene: TRBJ2-3; abundance: -
CDR3aa: CASTDRFRDEQFF; CDR3nt: TGTGCCAGCACCGACAGGTTCCGGGATGAGCAGTTCTTC; d_gene: -; v_gene: TRBV6-6; j_gene: TRBJ2-1; abundance: -
CDR3aa: CASSPGGPSTDTQYF; CDR3nt: TGTGCCAGCAGTCCGGGGGGACCTAGCACAGATACGCAGTATTTT; d_gene: TRBD2; v_gene: TRBV6-2/TRBV6-3; j_gene: TRBJ2-3; abundance: -
CDR3aa: CASSLYRAVGANVLTF; CDR3nt: TGTGCCAGCAGCCTGTACAGGGCGGTTGGGGCCAACGTCCTGACTTTC; d_gene: -; v_gene: TRBV7-9; j_gene: TRBJ2-6; abundance: -
CDR3aa: CATSDQKGSGQFTDTQYF; CDR3nt: TGTGCCACCAGTGATCAAAAAGGGTCGGGACAGTTCACAGATACGCAGTATTTT; d_gene: TRBD1; v_gene: TRBV24-1; j_gene: TRBJ2-3; abundance: -
CDR3aa: CASSSTGRKDSPLHF; CDR3nt: TGTGCCAGCAGCTCGACAGGGAGGAAAGATTCACCCCTCCACTTT; d_gene: TRBD1; v_gene: TRBV11-1; j_gene: TRBJ1-6; abundance: -
CDR3aa: CASSLGQSNQPQHF; CDR3nt: TGTGCCAGCAGCTTAGGACAGAGCAATCAGCCCCAGCATTTT; d_gene: -; v_gene: TRBV7-9; j_gene: TRBJ1-5; abundance: few